The 13 T cell receptor beta chains given below trace back to one sample, sequenced in a study of T-cell memory formation after mild COVID-19. From the 5' RACE reads, TCRdb called clonotypes with MiXCR, one entry per CDR3 protein. Among about 340,000 distinct CDR3 sequences listed, 13% were seen once. Sequencing was carried out using PBMCs or a T cell subset sorted from them (not recorded which). These receptors were obtained from a young man who had mild COVID-19 (a few samples of this study predate the infection). Cell type and time point are not known.

This clonotype has ten or more counts. The genes are TRBV7-2 and TRBJ1-2; TRBD1 matches at 9 bases. Germline CDR1 SGHTA, CDR2 FQGNSA. This CDR3 region has 16 residues. Losses at the gene ends were 3 bases for V and 2 bases for J; bases not matched to a gene: 7. The CDR3: CASSLAGQGRNYGYTF. CDR3 DNA: TGTGCCAGCAGCTTGGCTGGACAGGGGAGGAACTATGGCTACACCTTC.

This clonotype was found a few times. The genes are TRBV5-6 and TRBJ2-2; 11 positions match TRBD2. Germline CDR1 and CDR2: SGHDT and YYEEEE. CDR3 length: 19 residues. With V trimmed by 1 base and J by 5 bases, 13 bases remained unmatched. CDR3 in amino acids: CASSLFGPSGGTGTGELFF. In nucleotides, the CDR3 is TGTGCCAGCAGCTTGTTCGGTCCTAGCGGGGGGACCGGGACCGGGGAGCTGTTTTTT. Drawing the rest from reference TRBV5-6 and TRBJ2-2, the complete variable domain is DAGVTQSPTHLIKTRGQQVTLRCSPKSGHDTVSWYQQALGQGPQFIFQYYEEEERQRGNFPDRFSGHQFPNYSSELNVNALLLGDSALYLCASSLFGPSGGTGTGELFFGEGSRLTVL.

The V call is TRBV13, the J call TRBJ2-1; D unresolved. CDR1 is PRHDT and CDR2 is FYEKMQ in the germline V gene (reference sequence). The CDR3 is 15 amino acids. V gave up 2 bases and J gave up 0 bases, with 8 bases separating them. CDR3 region: CASSLRPGSYNEQFF. The CDR3 DNA reads TGTGCCAGCAGCTTACGTCCCGGCTCCTACAATGAGCAGTTCTTC. Drawing the rest from reference TRBV13 and TRBJ2-1, the complete variable domain is AAGVIQSPRHLIKEKRETATLKCYPIPRHDTVYWYQQGPGQDPQFLISFYEKMQSDKGSIPDRFSAQQFSDYHSELNMSSLELGDSALYFCASSLRPGSYNEQFFGPGTRLTVL.

This clonotype came up a few times. The chain has TRBV27 and TRBJ1-2; 7 bases match TRBD1. Trimming at V came to 3 bases and at J to 7 bases, leaving 8 bases not matched to a gene. The CDR3 is made up of 14 amino acids. Germline V CDR1 and CDR2: MNHEY, SMNVEV (reference sequence). CDR3 DNA: TGTGCCAGCAGTTTTGGACAGGCAGGATCTGGCTACACCTTC. This sequence encodes CASSFGQAGSGYTF.

This clonotype was found a few times. The chain has TRBV21-1 and TRBJ2-3. TRBV21-1 is given as a pseudogene. This CDR3 has 10 amino acids. The CDR3 spells CASSRDTQYF. CDR3 in DNA: TGTGCCAGCAGCAGGGATACGCAGTATTTT.

This clonotype was observed at least ten times. V usage is TRBV20-1 and J usage is TRBJ1-6; D is unclear. This CDR3 comprises 13 residues. Germline-derived CDR1 and CDR2 are DFQATT and SNEGSKA (reference sequence). The V and J ends lost 0 bases and 14 bases respectively, with 14 bases between them. Here the CDR3 reads CSARDSQILTLHF. Written as DNA, the CDR3 is TGCAGTGCTAGAGACAGTCAAATTCTTACCCTCCACTTT.

This clonotype was seen a handful of times. The chain links TRBV2 to TRBJ2-7; maybe TRBD2 (5 bases). The V end was cut by 6 bases, the J end by 0 bases, with 9 bases between. CDR3 length: 13 residues. Germline V gene sequence: CDR1 SNHLY, CDR2 FYNNEI. The CDR3 here is CASSPGNSYEQYF. The CDR3 DNA is TGTGCCAGCAGCCCCGGGAACTCCTACGAGCAGTACTTC.

This clonotype was found a few times. This chain uses TRBV4-1 with TRBJ2-7, with 10 bases fitting TRBD1. Germline CDR1 MGHRA, CDR2 YSYEKL. The CDR3 spans 16 residues. J gave up 2 bases and V 3 bases, and 7 bases lay outside the gene matches. This CDR3 reads CASSQEDRGQTYEQYF. The CDR3 DNA reads TGCGCCAGCAGCCAGGAAGACAGGGGGCAGACCTACGAGCAGTACTTC.

This clonotype was counted between two and nine times. The V and J genes are TRBV5-1 and TRBJ2-1, with D perhaps matching TRBD2 (6 bases). Germline assignment: CDR1 SGHRS and CDR2 YFSETQ. The V and J ends lost 6 bases and 10 bases respectively, with 17 bases between them. The CDR3 sequence is 13 residues long. CDR3 nucleotide sequence: TGCGCCAGCACCGGGACTTTAACGGGGGAGCAGTTCTTC. As protein: CASTGTLTGEQFF. Looking up the rest from reference TRBV5-1 and TRBJ2-1 gives the full variable domain: KAGVTQTPRYLIKTRGQQVTLSCSPISGHRSVSWYQQTPGQGLQFLFEYFSETQRNKGNFPGRFSGRQFSNSRSEMNVSTLELGDSALYLCASTGTLTGEQFFGPGTRLTVL.

This clonotype was detected only a few times. V is TRBV24-1 and J is TRBJ2-1; 7 nucleotides align to TRBD1. The CDR3 is 14 amino acids. Unmatched junction bases numbered 8, after V lost 12 bases and J lost 1 base. Germline V gene data show CDR1 as KGHDR and CDR2 as SFDVKD. CDR3 nucleotides: TGTGCCCCCGGGACAGTTCAGTCCTACAATGAGCAGTTCTTC. This codes for CAPGTVQSYNEQFF.

This clonotype has a handful of counts. CDR3 in amino acids: CASSVDGNSPLHF. CDR3 in DNA: TGTGCCAGCAGCGTGGACGGGAATTCACCCCTCCACTTT. The chain is built from TRBV5-4 and TRBJ1-6; D ambiguous. The V gene's germline CDR1 is SGHNT and CDR2 YYREEE (reference sequence). CDR3 length equals 13 residues. Trimming shortened V by 4 bases and J by 7 bases, and 9 bases separated the two germline ends.

The chain couples TRBV5-1 to TRBJ2-5, with D perhaps TRBD2 (6 bases). The CDR3 is 14 residues long. Trimming left V 4 bases short and J 6 bases short, with 16 bases between. Looked up from germline, CDR1 is SGHRS and CDR2 is YFSETQ. CDR3 sequence (DNA): TGCGCCAGCAGCCCAGCTCCGGGAGAGAAGACCCAGTACTTC. Its protein product is CASSPAPGEKTQYF.

In this sample, this clonotype turned up a few times. The chain joins TRBV7-3 to TRBJ2-5, with 8 bases fitting TRBD2. CDR3 length: 16 residues. The trim removed 5 bases at V and 6 bases at J, leaving 14 bases unmatched. Looked up from germline, CDR1 is SGHTA and CDR2 is FQGTGA. The CDR3 bases are TGTGCCAGCAGCCACGCCCCGGGGGGGCCGGGGAAGACCCAGTACTTC. Encoded protein: CASSHAPGGPGKTQYF.